This TCR beta chain was recorded in a study of PD-1 blockade in mismatch repair-deficient tumors. Study-wide context: Patients had approximately 12 mismatch repair-deficient cancer types, all previously treated and progressing. Findings and limits, study-wide: Tumor-resident clones, often undetectable pretreatment in blood, expanded then contracted after pembrolizumab.

For this clone: The antigen is not known.

CDR1 is SGHAT, CDR2 FQNNGV, per germline. Trimming shortened V by 0 bases and J by 3 bases, and 9 bases separated the two germline ends. The CDR3 spans 15 residues. Clones were read by immunoSEQ multiplex PCR, and TCRdb kept only the in-frame ones, dropping some. The sample consists of around 100,000 clones, approximately 80% of them appearing once. Every patient had mismatch repair deficiency by PCR or immunohistochemistry. This sequence was found in an adult with mismatch repair-deficient cancer. The genes are TRBV11-2 and TRBJ2-1; D may be TRBD1 (6 bases). The input for sequencing was peripheral blood, taken about 60 weeks after starting pembrolizumab. In DNA, the CDR3 is TGTGCCAGCAGCTTAGATTACAGGGTCTACAATGAGCAGTTCTTC. Translating gives CASSLDYRVYNEQFF.